This entry lists 29 T cell receptor beta chains sequenced from one sample in a study of cytomegalovirus exposure and HLA in healthy donors. Use of 60 Vbeta and 13 Jbeta primers characterized the PCR. The repertoire was sequenced with immunoSEQ multiplex PCR; TCRdb's copy has only in-frame clones and lacks some. Among 150,000 to 200,000 clones listed, approximately 75% were seen once. Input material: PBMCs. These receptor sequences come from a woman between 18 and 29 years old in good health and CMV-seronegative.

The CDR3 loop reads CAWTVGGSGSLEQYF. CDR3 coding DNA: TGTGCCTGGACTGTAGGGGGTAGCGGGAGTCTCGAGCAGTACTTC. V gene TRBV30 combines with J gene TRBJ2-7; 9 bases are a match to TRBD2. J lost 6 bases, V lost 4 bases, and 13 bases had no gene match. The CDR3 is 15 residues long. Germline values: CDR1 GTSNPN, CDR2 SVGIG (reference sequence).

This chain links TRBV5-1 with TRBJ2-3; 11 nucleotides match TRBD2. In germline, CDR1 is SGHRS, CDR2 YFSETQ. The CDR3 covers 16 residues. With 4 bases clipped from V and 3 bases from J, the junction kept 7 bases outside the gene matches. The CDR3 coding sequence is TGCGCCAGCAGCCCGACTAGCGGGGTAACAACAGATACGCAGTATTTT. Translated: CASSPTSGVTTDTQYF.

V and J are TRBV2 and TRBJ2-7; D may be TRBD1 (5 bases). CDR1 and CDR2 from the germline V gene are SNHLY and FYNNEI. CDR3 length equals 16 residues. The ends were cut back, 5 bases at V and 0 bases at J, with 17 bases in the middle. The CDR3 protein is CASSFTGAHHSYEQYF. DNA for the CDR3: TGTGCCAGCAGTTTCACAGGAGCCCATCACTCCTACGAGCAGTACTTC.

The rearrangement joins TRBV7-9 to TRBJ1-1; D remains unclear. This CDR3 is 14 amino acids long. Germline assignment: CDR1 SEHNR and CDR2 FQNEAQ (reference sequence). The V end was cut by 1 base, the J end by 5 bases, with 11 bases between. The CDR3 protein is CASSLGGFDTEAFF. In DNA form, the CDR3 reads TGTGCCAGCAGCTTAGGAGGTTTTGATACTGAAGCTTTCTTT.

The chain links TRBV7-6 to TRBJ2-6, with D possibly matching TRBD1 (6 bases). With 0 bases removed from V and 0 bases from J, the gap between germline ends came to 12 bases. The germline V gene has CDR1 SGHVS and CDR2 FNYEAQ. The CDR3 loop spans 18 amino acids. CDR3 protein: CASSLAGTSSSGANVLTF. The CDR3 region has the DNA TGTGCCAGCAGCTTAGCAGGGACATCGAGCTCTGGGGCCAACGTCCTGACTTTC.

The chain combines TRBV28 with TRBJ2-7; no firm D call. CDR1 is MDHEN and CDR2 is SYDVKM in the germline V gene. V lost 3 bases to trimming and J lost 4 bases, with 4 bases between them. The CDR3 runs to 11 residues. CDR3 bases: TGTGCCAGCAGTTTCCAATACGAGCAGTACTTC. Protein product: CASSFQYEQYF.

This chain connects TRBV27 to TRBJ2-1, with 9 bases that match TRBD2. The germline V gene has CDR1 MNHEY and CDR2 SMNVEV (reference sequence). V lost 2 bases, J lost 2 bases, and 1 base stayed unmatched. CDR3 length: 15 amino acids. CDR3: CASSLLAGTYNEQFF. The CDR3, as DNA: TGTGCCAGCAGTTTACTAGCGGGGACCTACAATGAGCAGTTCTTC.

The rearrangement joins TRBV6-5 to TRBJ1-5; 7 bases are a match to TRBD1. V was pared by 8 bases and J by 3 bases, with 10 bases of the junction left unmatched. The germline V gene encodes CDR1 MNHEY and CDR2 SVGAGI. CDR3 length: 15 amino acids. The CDR3 loop reads CASARDSGTNQPQHF. The CDR3 region has the DNA TGTGCCAGCGCCCGGGACAGTGGAACCAATCAGCCCCAGCATTTT.

The V call is TRBV10-2, the J call TRBJ2-1; D may be TRBD2 (6 bases). CDR1 is WSHSY, CDR2 SAAADI, per germline. This CDR3 comprises 14 residues. Trimming pared 4 bases from V and 0 bases from J, leaving 7 bases between. In DNA form, the CDR3 reads TGCGCCAGCAGTGCGGGAGCCTCCTACAATGAGCAGTTCTTC. It specifies CASSAGASYNEQFF.

The DNA for the CDR3 is TGTGCCAGCAGCTTAGGGGACAGAAACATTCAGTACTTC. It codes for CASSLGDRNIQYF. V gene TRBV7-2 combines with J gene TRBJ2-4; the match to TRBD1 covers 7 bases. After removal of 1 base from V and 6 bases from J, the junction contained 0 bases not matched to a gene. CDR1 is SGHTA and CDR2 is FQGNSA in the germline V gene. The CDR3 runs 13 residues. Full variable domain (remainder filled in from reference TRBV7-2 and TRBJ2-4): GAGVSQSPSNKVTEKGKDVELRCDPISGHTALYWYRQSLGQGLEFLIYFQGNSAPDKSGLPSDRFSAERTGGSVSTLTIQRTQQEDSAVYLCASSLGDRNIQYFGAGTRLSVL.

The chain uses TRBV5-1 and TRBJ1-4, with no clear D. CDR3 length equals 13 residues. The V end was cut by 3 bases, the J end by 7 bases, with 10 bases between. Germline CDR1 is SGHRS and CDR2 is YFSETQ. CDR3 bases: TGCGCCAGCAGCTGGTCGCTCGGTGAAAAACTGTTTTTT. It codes for CASSWSLGEKLFF.

The J gene is TRBJ1-2, the V gene TRBV7-9; 8 bases map to TRBD1. V shed 5 bases, J shed 4 bases, and the junction held 6 bases outside the gene matches. Germline-derived CDR1 and CDR2 are SEHNR and FQNEAQ (reference sequence). The CDR3 runs to 14 residues. The CDR3 spells CASSVHGTGYGYTF. Written as DNA, the CDR3 is TGTGCCAGCAGCGTACACGGGACAGGCTATGGCTACACCTTC.

The rearrangement uses TRBV28 and TRBJ1-1; 10 positions agree with TRBD1. CDR1 and CDR2 (germline): MDHEN, SYDVKM. Losses at the gene ends were 5 bases for V and 4 bases for J; bases not matched to a gene: 7. This CDR3 comprises 15 residues. The CDR3 region is CASSRTGGRSTEAFF. As DNA, the CDR3 is TGTGCCAGCAGTAGGACAGGGGGTCGTAGCACTGAAGCTTTCTTT. Full variable domain (missing parts from reference TRBV28 and TRBJ1-1): DVKVTQSSRYLVKRTGEKVFLECVQDMDHENMFWYRQDPGLGLRLIYFSYDVKMKEKGDIPEGYSVSREKKERFSLILESASTNQTSMYLCASSRTGGRSTEAFFGQGTRLTVV.

The gene calls are TRBV29-1 and TRBJ2-2; 7 bases match TRBD2. CDR3 length equals 14 residues. The germline V gene encodes CDR1 SQVTM and CDR2 ANQGSEA. With V trimmed by 5 bases and J by 1 base, 4 bases remained unmatched. CDR3 nucleotide sequence: TGCAGCGTTCTCCTAGCGGTGAACACCGGGGAGCTGTTTTTT. This gives the protein CSVLLAVNTGELFF.

This chain links TRBV5-5 with TRBJ1-3, with D unresolved. Germline V CDR1 and CDR2: SGHKS, YYEKEE (reference sequence). CDR3 length: 15 residues. Trimming left V 1 base short and J 0 bases short, with 8 bases between. CDR3 nucleotide sequence: TGTGCCAGCAGCTTGTGGCAGATCTCTGGAAACACCATATATTTT. Translating it yields CASSLWQISGNTIYF.

This clone showed up just once. The rearrangement links TRBV5-6 to TRBJ2-1; 12 bases map to TRBD2. The CDR3 sequence is 15 residues long. Germline V gives CDR1 SGHDT, CDR2 YYEEEE. With 4 bases clipped from V and 9 bases from J, the junction kept 8 bases outside the gene matches. CDR3: CASSLLAGGPPEQFF. The CDR3 DNA is TGTGCCAGCAGCCTTCTAGCGGGAGGGCCCCCTGAGCAGTTCTTC. The whole variable domain, filled in from reference TRBV5-6 and TRBJ2-1, reads DAGVTQSPTHLIKTRGQQVTLRCSPKSGHDTVSWYQQALGQGPQFIFQYYEEEERQRGNFPDRFSGHQFPNYSSELNVNALLLGDSALYLCASSLLAGGPPEQFFGPGTRLTVL.

The genes are TRBV7-9 and TRBJ2-3; TRBD1 agrees at 9 bases. This CDR3 is 15 amino acids long. The V gene's germline CDR1 is SEHNR and CDR2 FQNEAQ (reference sequence). Trimming cost V 6 bases and J 2 bases; bases outside gene matches: 6. CDR3 bases: TGTGCCAGCAGTTCCGGGACAGGGCACACAGATACGCAGTATTTT. This gives the protein CASSSGTGHTDTQYF. The whole variable domain, remainder taken from reference TRBV7-9 and TRBJ2-3, is DTGVSQNPRHKITKRGQNVTFRCDPISEHNRLYWYRQTLGQGPEFLTYFQNEAQLEKSRLLSDRFSAERPKGSFSTLEIQRTEQGDSAMYLCASSSGTGHTDTQYFGPGTRLTVL.

This CDR3 is CASSPPVDTQYF. The CDR3, as DNA: TGTGCCAGCAGTCCCCCTGTAGATACGCAGTATTTT. V gene TRBV28 combines with J gene TRBJ2-3, with no clear D. Germline lookup yields CDR1 MDHEN and CDR2 SYDVKM. The length of the CDR3 is 12 residues. Trimming pared 5 bases from V and 5 bases from J, leaving 8 bases between.

This chain links TRBV10-1 with TRBJ2-5, with D tentatively TRBD2 (6 bases). Deletions cut 0 bases from V and 5 bases from J, with 19 bases between. In germline, CDR1 is WNHNN, CDR2 SYGVQD (reference sequence). CDR3 size: 17 residues. The CDR3 DNA reads TGCGCCAGCAGTGAGTCTCAGCCGGGCCCGGCGGGGGAGACCCAGTACTTC. It is translated as CASSESQPGPAGETQYF.

The chain recombines TRBV6-1 with TRBJ2-1; no clear D gene. V shed 5 bases and J shed 2 bases, with 7 bases lying between them. Germline values: CDR1 MNHNS, CDR2 SASEGT. The CDR3 is 13 amino acids. The CDR3 sequence: CASSSRTYNEQFF. Here the CDR3 DNA reads TGTGCCAGCAGTTCTAGAACCTACAATGAGCAGTTCTTC.

V is TRBV9 and J is TRBJ2-7; TRBD2 agrees at 7 bases. V lost 3 bases and J lost 0; bases outside the gene matches: 3. Germline values: CDR1 SGDLS, CDR2 YYNGEE. The CDR3 is 14 amino acids. CDR3 in amino acids: CASSAWTSSYEQYF. Written as DNA, the CDR3 is TGTGCCAGCAGCGCTTGGACTAGCTCCTACGAGCAGTACTTC.

This clone showed up just a few times. The chain employs TRBV4-1 and TRBJ2-7, with 7 bases matching TRBD1. Trimming took 0 bases from V and 0 from J; bases not matched to a gene: 5. CDR3 length equals 16 residues. Germline CDR1 is MGHRA and CDR2 is YSYEKL. The CDR3 here is CASSQEYRGPSYEQYF. CDR3 DNA: TGCGCCAGCAGCCAAGAGTACAGGGGCCCCTCCTACGAGCAGTACTTC.

The chain recombines TRBV2 with TRBJ1-2; the D gene is possibly TRBD1 (6 bases). The CDR3 has 13 residues. Germline assignment: CDR1 SNHLY and CDR2 FYNNEI. V lost 6 bases and J lost 2, with 10 bases in between. The CDR3 sequence is CASRITGNYGYTF. CDR3 nucleotides: TGTGCCAGCAGAATAACAGGGAACTATGGCTACACCTTC.

The V and J genes are TRBV6-4 and TRBJ2-3, with 9 positions matching TRBD2. The CDR3 is 15 amino acids. With 6 bases clipped from V and 6 bases from J, the junction kept 10 bases outside the gene matches. Germline V gene lookup returns CDR1 MRHNA and CDR2 SNTAGT. CDR3 protein: CASSDGAGGGDTQYF. The CDR3 DNA sequence: TGTGCCAGCAGCGATGGAGCGGGAGGAGGGGATACGCAGTATTTT.

The chain has TRBV5-1 and TRBJ1-2, with D perhaps matching TRBD1 (5 bases). Trimming took off 4 bases at V and 2 bases at J, with 9 bases between the two ends. This CDR3 comprises 13 residues. Germline CDR1 and CDR2: SGHRS and YFSETQ. CDR3 residues: CASSPGHNYGYTF. As DNA, the CDR3 is TGCGCCAGCAGCCCCGGACACAACTATGGCTACACCTTC.

This clone occurred a few times. The genes are TRBV7-9 and TRBJ2-5; D perhaps matches TRBD2 (6 bases). The J call is in doubt because the DNA end fits TRBJ2-7 better. CDR3 length equals 15 residues. CDR1 is SEHNR and CDR2 is FQNEAQ in the germline V gene (reference sequence). The CDR3 sequence: CASSSLLGGFSEQYF. CDR3 nucleotide sequence: TGTGCCAGCAGCTCCCTACTTGGGGGGTTCAGCGAGCAGTACTTC.

The rearrangement uses TRBV6-5 and TRBJ1-5, with TRBD1 as a possible D gene (6 bases). The CDR3 is 15 amino acids. The ends were cut back, 5 bases at V and 2 bases at J, with 13 bases in the middle. Germline CDR1 reads MNHEY; CDR2 reads SVGAGI. The CDR3: CASSGRDTGNQPQHF. Written as DNA, the CDR3 is TGTGCCAGCAGTGGGAGGGACACGGGCAATCAGCCCCAGCATTTT.

This clone was seen a few times. The chain carries TRBV6-1 and TRBJ1-2; 8 bases map to TRBD1. Per germline, CDR1 MNHNS and CDR2 SASEGT. The CDR3 is 14 amino acids. The junction had 7 bases not matched to a gene; V was cut back by 6 bases and J by 4 bases. CDR3: CASSKDRATYGYTF. The CDR3 DNA reads as TGTGCCAGCAGCAAGGACAGGGCCACCTATGGCTACACCTTC.

V is TRBV6-5 and J is TRBJ2-2, with TRBD1 matching 8 bases. CDR3 size: 15 residues. CDR1 is MNHEY and CDR2 is SVGAGI in the germline V gene. V was pared by 5 bases and J by 5 bases, with 7 bases of the junction left unmatched. In DNA, the CDR3 is TGTGCCAGCAGTCCCGGGACAGGTAGAACCGGGGAGCTGTTTTTT. Its translation is CASSPGTGRTGELFF.